These 16 T cell receptor beta chains were all obtained from the same sample, sequenced in a study of blood T cell repertoires in COVID-19. Sequenced by immunoSEQ multiplex PCR; TCRdb stores in-frame clones only, minus some. The table shows about 79,000 clones, with around 90% occurring only once. What was sequenced was peripheral blood. The source is a middle-aged man with active COVID-19.

V is TRBV9 and J is TRBJ1-1; 9 bases line up with TRBD1. This CDR3 has 16 residues. Germline CDR1 SGDLS, CDR2 YYNGEE. With V trimmed by 3 bases and J by 3 bases, 9 bases remained unmatched. CDR3 residues: CASSADFGTGHTEAFF. The CDR3 nucleotides are TGTGCCAGCAGCGCAGATTTTGGGACAGGGCACACTGAAGCTTTCTTT.

The chain uses TRBV20-1 and TRBJ2-1, with 10 bases matching TRBD1. The CDR3 length is 14 residues. V lost 3 bases and J lost 4; bases outside the gene matches: 3. Germline lookup yields CDR1 DFQATT and CDR2 SNEGSKA (reference sequence). This CDR3 is CSASLGQGYNEQFF. CDR3 DNA: TGCAGTGCTAGTTTGGGACAGGGGTACAATGAGCAGTTCTTC.

The chain combines TRBV7-6 with TRBJ2-3; D is possibly TRBD2 (5 bases). The germline V and J ends were trimmed by 5 bases and 1 base, with 16 bases remaining between them. CDR3 length: 16 amino acids. The germline V gene has CDR1 SGHVS and CDR2 FNYEAQ. The CDR3 here is CASSPSPPRGTDTQYF. The CDR3 bases are TGTGCCAGCAGCCCCTCCCCCCCGCGGGGCACAGATACGCAGTATTTT.

The chain employs TRBV4-1 and TRBJ2-7; D uncertain. Germline assignment: CDR1 MGHRA and CDR2 YSYEKL. The CDR3 contains 14 residues. The V gene lost 2 bases and the J gene lost 6 bases, with 14 bases spanning the gap. CDR3 loop: CASSQQILTAEQYF. CDR3 DNA: TGCGCCAGCAGCCAACAAATCCTTACTGCCGAGCAGTACTTC.

The V call is TRBV4-3, the J call TRBJ2-7; 9 bases are shared with TRBD1. Germline loops: CDR1 LGHNA, CDR2 YSLEER. The CDR3 has 15 residues. After removal of 8 bases from V and 4 bases from J, the junction contained 12 bases not matched to a gene. CDR3 residues: CASPLRTGVHYEQYF. The CDR3 nucleotides are TGCGCCAGCCCTCTCCGGACAGGGGTTCATTACGAGCAGTACTTC.

J is TRBJ2-7 and V is TRBV20-1, with unresolved D. V was shortened by 2 bases and J by 4 bases, with 6 bases between the two germline ends. The germline CDR1 and CDR2 sequences are DFQATT and SNEGSKA (reference sequence). The CDR3 contains 11 residues. This CDR3 is CSARPLYEQYF. Written as DNA, the CDR3 is TGCAGTGCTAGACCCCTTTACGAGCAGTACTTC.

This clone appeared a single time. The V gene is TRBV5-4, the J gene TRBJ2-1; the match to TRBD1 covers 7 bases. The CDR3 contains 15 residues. After removal of 4 bases from V and 4 bases from J, the junction contained 8 bases not matched to a gene. Germline values: CDR1 SGHNT, CDR2 YYREEE (reference sequence). The CDR3, as DNA: TGTGCCAGCAGCCGAGGGGGACAGATATACAATGAGCAGTTCTTC. Protein: CASSRGGQIYNEQFF.

This clone was counted a single time. V usage is TRBV7-3 and J usage is TRBJ1-1; 8 nucleotides agree with TRBD1. V lost 4 bases to trimming and J lost 4 bases; unmatched junction nucleotides: 5. This CDR3 has 14 residues. CDR1 and CDR2 (germline): SGHTA, FQGTGA. CDR3 DNA sequence: TGTGCCAGCAGCTCCGGGACAGGATCCACTGAAGCTTTCTTT. Protein product: CASSSGTGSTEAFF.

The V and J genes are TRBV6-5 and TRBJ1-1; the D is unclear. The CDR3 covers 13 residues. Trimming pared 6 bases from V and 11 bases from J, leaving 19 bases between. Germline loops: CDR1 MNHEY, CDR2 SVGAGI. The CDR3 nucleotides are TGTGCCAGCAGGGCTCGGGGTTCATCTTTGGCTTTCTTT. The encoded protein is CASRARGSSLAFF.

This clone was detected only a few times. J is TRBJ1-2 and V is TRBV5-4; 8 bases align to TRBD1. The J segment lost 4 bases and the V segment lost 3 bases, leaving 2 bases of the junction unmatched. CDR1 and CDR2 (germline): SGHNT, YYREEE (reference sequence). This CDR3 comprises 13 residues. This CDR3 is CASSSTGGYGYTF. CDR3 nucleotide sequence: TGTGCCAGCAGCTCTACAGGGGGCTATGGCTACACCTTC.

V and J are TRBV2 and TRBJ2-2; 7 bases map to TRBD1. Unmatched junction bases numbered 10, after V lost 5 bases and J lost 7 bases. Germline CDR1 reads SNHLY; CDR2 reads FYNNEI. This CDR3 comprises 15 residues. The CDR3 spells CASSREGGKSGELFF. Written as DNA, the CDR3 is TGTGCCAGCAGTAGGGAAGGGGGCAAAAGCGGGGAGCTGTTTTTT.

The V call is TRBV4-1, the J call TRBJ2-7; 8 bases line up with TRBD1. This CDR3 is built from 17 residues. Trimming took 0 bases from V and 6 from J; bases not matched to a gene: 13. Germline values: CDR1 MGHRA, CDR2 YSYEKL. For the CDR3, the DNA is TGCGCCAGCAGCCAAGATCGGGCAGGGGGCGCGTTTGGCGAGCAGTACTTC. It yields the protein CASSQDRAGGAFGEQYF.

The table lists this clone with a count of one. The chain is built from TRBV2 and TRBJ1-1, with unresolved D. Trimming stripped 3 bases from V and 11 bases from J, with 7 bases between. Germline V gives CDR1 SNHLY, CDR2 FYNNEI. The CDR3 is 10 amino acids. In DNA, the CDR3 is TGTGCCAGCAGTGATTGGCGGGCTTTCTTT. The encoded protein is CASSDWRAFF.

The chain combines TRBV19 with TRBJ2-7; a weak D match, TRBD1 (6 bases). V was shortened by 6 bases and J by 3 bases, with 9 bases between the two germline ends. Germline V gives CDR1 LNHDA, CDR2 SQIVND (reference sequence). The CDR3 runs to 12 residues. The CDR3 spells CASRAQGYEQYF. DNA of the CDR3: TGTGCCAGTAGGGCACAGGGCTACGAGCAGTACTTC.

The chain couples TRBV6-5 to TRBJ1-2; 10 bases match TRBD1. In germline, CDR1 is MNHEY, CDR2 SVGAGI. Losses at the gene ends were 2 bases for V and 2 bases for J; bases not matched to a gene: 2. CDR3 length: 15 residues. CDR3 nucleotide sequence: TGTGCCAGCAGTTACCGGACAGGGGGAAACTATGGCTACACCTTC. This codes for CASSYRTGGNYGYTF.

The chain combines TRBV18 with TRBJ2-7, with 7 bases aligning to TRBD2. This CDR3 spans 15 amino acids. The V segment lost 0 bases and the J segment 4 bases; nucleotides outside the gene matches: 6. Germline values: CDR1 KGHSH, CDR2 LQKENI. The CDR3 DNA follows: TGTGCCAGCTCACCACCGGGGGGGAGGACATACGAGCAGTACTTC. Its translation is CASSPPGGRTYEQYF.